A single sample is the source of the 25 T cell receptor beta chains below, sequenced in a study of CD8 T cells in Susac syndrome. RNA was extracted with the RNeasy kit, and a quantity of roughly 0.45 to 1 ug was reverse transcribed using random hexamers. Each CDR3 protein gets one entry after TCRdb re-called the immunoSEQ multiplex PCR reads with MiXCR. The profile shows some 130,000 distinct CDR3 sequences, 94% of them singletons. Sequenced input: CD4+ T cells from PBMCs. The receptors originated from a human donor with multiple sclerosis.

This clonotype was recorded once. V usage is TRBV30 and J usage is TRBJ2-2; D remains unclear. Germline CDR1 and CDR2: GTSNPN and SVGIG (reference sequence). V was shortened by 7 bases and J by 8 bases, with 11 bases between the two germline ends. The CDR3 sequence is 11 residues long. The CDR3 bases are TGTGCCTCCTTAGTTTGGGGGGAGCTGTTTTTT. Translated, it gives CASLVWGELFF.

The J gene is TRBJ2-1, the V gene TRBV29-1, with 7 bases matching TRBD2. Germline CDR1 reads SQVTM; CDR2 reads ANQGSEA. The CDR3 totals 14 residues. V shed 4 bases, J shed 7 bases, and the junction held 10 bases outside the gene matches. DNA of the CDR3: TGCAGCGTTGGCGGGTCCGGGACTATAAATGAGCAGTTCTTC. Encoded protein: CSVGGSGTINEQFF.

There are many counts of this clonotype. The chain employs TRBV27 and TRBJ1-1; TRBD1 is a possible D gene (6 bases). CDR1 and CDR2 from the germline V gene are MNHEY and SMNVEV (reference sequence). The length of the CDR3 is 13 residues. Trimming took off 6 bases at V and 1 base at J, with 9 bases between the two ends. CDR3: CASSLQGNTEAFF. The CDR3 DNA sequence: TGTGCCAGCAGCCTACAGGGGAACACTGAAGCTTTCTTT.

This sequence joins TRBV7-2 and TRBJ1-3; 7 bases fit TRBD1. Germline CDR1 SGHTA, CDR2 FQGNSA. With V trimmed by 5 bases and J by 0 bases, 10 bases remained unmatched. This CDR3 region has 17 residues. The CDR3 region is CASSMGDRSLSGNTIYF. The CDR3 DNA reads TGTGCCAGCAGCATGGGGGACAGATCCCTCTCTGGAAACACCATATATTTT.

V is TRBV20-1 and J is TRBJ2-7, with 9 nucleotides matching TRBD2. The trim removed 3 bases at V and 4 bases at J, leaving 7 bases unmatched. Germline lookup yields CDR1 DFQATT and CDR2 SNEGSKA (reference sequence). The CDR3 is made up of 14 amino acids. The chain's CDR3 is CSASLTSGAYEQYF. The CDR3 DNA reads TGCAGTGCTAGCCTGACTAGCGGAGCTTACGAGCAGTACTTC.

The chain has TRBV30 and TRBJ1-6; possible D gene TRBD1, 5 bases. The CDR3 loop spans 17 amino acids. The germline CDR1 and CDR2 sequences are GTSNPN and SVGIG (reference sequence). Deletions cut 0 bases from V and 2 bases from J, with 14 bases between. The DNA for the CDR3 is TGTGCCTGGAGTGTACGGGGGGAGTTCACCTATAATTCACCCCTCCACTTT. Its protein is CAWSVRGEFTYNSPLHF.

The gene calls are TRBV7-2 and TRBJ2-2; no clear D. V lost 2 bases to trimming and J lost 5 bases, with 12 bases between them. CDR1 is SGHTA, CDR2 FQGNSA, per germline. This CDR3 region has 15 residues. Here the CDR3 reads CASSLRLGWTGELFF. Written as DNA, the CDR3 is TGTGCCAGCAGCTTAAGGCTGGGATGGACCGGGGAGCTGTTTTTT.

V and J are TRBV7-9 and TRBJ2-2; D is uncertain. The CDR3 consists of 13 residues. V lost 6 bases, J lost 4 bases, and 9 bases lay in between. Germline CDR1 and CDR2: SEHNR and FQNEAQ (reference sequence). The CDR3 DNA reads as TGTGCCAGCAGTCGACACCTCACCGGGGAGCTGTTTTTT. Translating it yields CASSRHLTGELFF.

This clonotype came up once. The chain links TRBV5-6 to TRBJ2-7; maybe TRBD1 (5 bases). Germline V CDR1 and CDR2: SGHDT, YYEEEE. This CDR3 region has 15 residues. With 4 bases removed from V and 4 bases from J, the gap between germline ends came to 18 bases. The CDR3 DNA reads TGTGCCAGCAGCGTCGCAGGGATGAAACCTTACGAGCAGTACTTC. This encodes CASSVAGMKPYEQYF.

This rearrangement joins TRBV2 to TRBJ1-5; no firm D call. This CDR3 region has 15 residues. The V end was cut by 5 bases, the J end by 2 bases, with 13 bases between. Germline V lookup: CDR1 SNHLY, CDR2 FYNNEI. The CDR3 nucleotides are TGTGCCAGCAGTTTGCAGGCCAGTGGCAATCAGCCCCAGCATTTT. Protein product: CASSLQASGNQPQHF.

CDR3 DNA sequence: TGCAGTGCTACGAGGGGACTAGCGGGAGTAGGGGAGCAGTTCTTC. Translated, it gives CSATRGLAGVGEQFF. The rearrangement uses TRBV20-1 and TRBJ2-1; 14 bases agree with TRBD2. V lost 4 bases, J lost 10 bases, and 9 bases stayed unmatched. From germline, CDR1 is DFQATT and CDR2 SNEGSKA (reference sequence). The CDR3 is made up of 15 amino acids.

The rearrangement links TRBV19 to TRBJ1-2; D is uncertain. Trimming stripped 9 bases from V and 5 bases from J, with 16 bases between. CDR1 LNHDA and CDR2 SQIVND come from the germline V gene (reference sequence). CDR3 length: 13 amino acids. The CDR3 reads CASLPRERYGYTF. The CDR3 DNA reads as TGTGCCAGCCTCCCTCGGGAGAGGTATGGCTACACCTTC. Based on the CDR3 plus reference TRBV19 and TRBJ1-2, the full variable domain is DGGITQSPKYLFRKEGQNVTLSCEQNLNHDAMYWYRQDPGQGLRLIYYSQIVNDFQKGDIAEGYSVSREKKESFPLTVTSAQKNPTAFYLCASLPRERYGYTFGSGTRLTVV.

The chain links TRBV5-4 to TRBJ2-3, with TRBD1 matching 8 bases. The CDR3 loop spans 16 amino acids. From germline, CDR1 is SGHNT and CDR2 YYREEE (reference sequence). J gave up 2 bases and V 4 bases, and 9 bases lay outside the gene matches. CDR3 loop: CASSIGTGLSTDTQYF. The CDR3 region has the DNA TGTGCCAGCAGCATAGGGACAGGCCTTTCCACAGATACGCAGTATTTT.

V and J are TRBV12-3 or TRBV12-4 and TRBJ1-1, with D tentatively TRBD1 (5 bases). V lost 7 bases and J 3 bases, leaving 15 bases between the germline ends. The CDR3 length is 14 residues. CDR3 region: CASTGAGGDTEAFF. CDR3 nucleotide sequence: TGTGCCAGCACCGGGGCCGGGGGGGACACTGAAGCTTTCTTT.

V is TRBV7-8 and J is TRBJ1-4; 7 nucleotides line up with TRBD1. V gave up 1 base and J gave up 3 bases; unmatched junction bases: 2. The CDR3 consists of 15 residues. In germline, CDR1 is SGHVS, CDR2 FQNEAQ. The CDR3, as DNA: TGTGCCAGCAGCTTAGGAGGGACAGCTAATGAAAAACTGTTTTTT. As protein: CASSLGGTANEKLFF.

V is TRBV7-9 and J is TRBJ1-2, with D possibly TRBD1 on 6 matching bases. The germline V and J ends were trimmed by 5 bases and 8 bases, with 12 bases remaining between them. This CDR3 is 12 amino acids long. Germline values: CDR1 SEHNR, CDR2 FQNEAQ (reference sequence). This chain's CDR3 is CASSPWTDGYTF. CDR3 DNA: TGTGCCAGCAGCCCATGGACAGACGGCTACACCTTC. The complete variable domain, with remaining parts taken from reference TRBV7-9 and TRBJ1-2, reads DTGVSQNPRHKITKRGQNVTFRCDPISEHNRLYWYRQTLGQGPEFLTYFQNEAQLEKSRLLSDRFSAERPKGSFSTLEIQRTEQGDSAMYLCASSPWTDGYTFGSGTRLTVV.

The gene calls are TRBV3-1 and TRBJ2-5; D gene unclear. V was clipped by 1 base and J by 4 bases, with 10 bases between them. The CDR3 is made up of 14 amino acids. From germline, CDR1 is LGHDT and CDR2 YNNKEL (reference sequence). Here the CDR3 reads CASSQATLGETQYF. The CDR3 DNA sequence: TGTGCCAGCAGCCAAGCCACGTTAGGAGAGACCCAGTACTTC.

The CDR3: CASSITGVHDYGYTF. The CDR3, as DNA: TGTGCCAGTAGTATCACGGGTGTCCACGACTATGGCTACACCTTC. V usage is TRBV19 and J usage is TRBJ1-2; D is unclear. The CDR3 contains 15 residues. Trimming removed 3 bases from V and 3 bases from J, with 14 bases in between. The germline V gene has CDR1 LNHDA and CDR2 SQIVND (reference sequence).

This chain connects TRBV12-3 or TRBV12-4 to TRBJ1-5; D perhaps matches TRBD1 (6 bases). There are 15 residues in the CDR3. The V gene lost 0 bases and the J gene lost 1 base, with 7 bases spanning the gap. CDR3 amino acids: CASSLAGASNQPQHF. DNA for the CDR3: TGTGCCAGCAGTTTAGCGGGGGCAAGCAATCAGCCCCAGCATTTT.

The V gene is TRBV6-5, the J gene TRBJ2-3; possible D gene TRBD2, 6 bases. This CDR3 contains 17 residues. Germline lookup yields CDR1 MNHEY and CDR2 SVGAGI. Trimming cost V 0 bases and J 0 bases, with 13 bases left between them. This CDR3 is CASSYSTGGMSTDTQYF. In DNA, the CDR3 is TGTGCCAGCAGTTACTCAACCGGCGGGATGAGCACAGATACGCAGTATTTT.

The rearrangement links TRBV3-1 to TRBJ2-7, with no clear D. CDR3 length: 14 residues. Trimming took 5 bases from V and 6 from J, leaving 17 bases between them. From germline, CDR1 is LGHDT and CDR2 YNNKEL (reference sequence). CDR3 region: CASSKAGGATEQYF. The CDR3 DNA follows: TGTGCCAGCAGCAAAGCCGGTGGAGCAACCGAGCAGTACTTC.

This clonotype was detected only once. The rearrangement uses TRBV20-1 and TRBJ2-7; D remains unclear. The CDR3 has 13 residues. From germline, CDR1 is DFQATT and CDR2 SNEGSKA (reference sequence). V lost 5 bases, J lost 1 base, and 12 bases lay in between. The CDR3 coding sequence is TGCAGTGCTGTCGGTGTGGGATCCTACGAGCAGTACTTC. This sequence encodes CSAVGVGSYEQYF.

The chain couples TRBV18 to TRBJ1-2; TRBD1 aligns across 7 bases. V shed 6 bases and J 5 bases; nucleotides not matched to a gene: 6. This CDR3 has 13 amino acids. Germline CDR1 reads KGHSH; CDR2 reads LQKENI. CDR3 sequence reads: CASSLDRAYGYTF. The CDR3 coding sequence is TGTGCCAGCTCCCTTGACAGGGCATATGGCTACACCTTC.

In DNA, the CDR3 is TGTGCCAGCAGCGAGAATAGGGGGAGCTACACCTTC. Translation: CASSENRGSYTF. V usage is TRBV5-6 and J usage is TRBJ1-2, with D possibly TRBD1 on 6 matching bases. Germline V gives CDR1 SGHDT, CDR2 YYEEEE. Deletions cut 4 bases from V and 9 bases from J, with 13 bases between. This CDR3 has 12 residues.

The CDR3 region has the DNA TGTGCCAGCAGTTTAAGCGGGGGGTTTTACGAGCAGTACTTC. It encodes CASSLSGGFYEQYF. The V and J genes are TRBV12-3 or TRBV12-4 and TRBJ2-7; TRBD2 aligns across 9 bases. J gave up 4 bases and V 2 bases, and 3 bases lay outside the gene matches. There are 14 residues in the CDR3.